This T cell receptor beta chain is drawn from a study of identical twins. Study results and limitations: Out-of-frame alpha sequences shared by twins showed excess low generation probability. With beta out-of-frame sequences, excess sharing by twins was weaker.

Germline CDR1 is SGHAT and CDR2 is FQNNGV. V lost 4 bases to trimming and J lost 4 bases; unmatched junction nucleotides: 9. The CDR3 loop spans 16 amino acids. Using its own MiXCR run on the 5' RACE reads, TCRdb lists one record per CDR3 protein. This table has about 1.7 million distinct CDR3 sequences, about 32% appearing once. Every donor was a healthy Caucasian. Comment on this clonotype: Its antigen is not known.

This clonotype was sampled from a newborn girl in good health. The specimen sequenced was cord blood. V is TRBV11-2 and J is TRBJ2-1, with TRBD1 matching over 8 bases. The DNA of the CDR3 is TGTGCCAGCAGCTCCACCGGGACAGGCCGGTACAATGAGCAGTTCTTC. Protein: CASSSTGTGRYNEQFF.